Below are 5 T cell receptor beta chains sequenced from a single sample in a study of blood T cell repertoires in COVID-19. The protocol was immunoSEQ multiplex PCR, while the TCRdb copy is restricted to in-frame clones and leaves out a portion. The sample lists some 190,000 clones, 80% occurring once. The sample comprised peripheral blood. These receptors all stem from a man aged 55 to 69 with acute or convalescent COVID-19.

The rearrangement uses TRBV5-4 and TRBJ2-1; TRBD1 matches at 7 bases. CDR1 and CDR2 (germline): SGHNT, YYREEE (reference sequence). V gave up 4 bases and J gave up 4 bases; unmatched junction bases: 8. This CDR3 contains 15 residues. The CDR3 bases are TGTGCCAGCAGCCCCTCCGGGACAGTTTACAATGAGCAGTTCTTC. This codes for CASSPSGTVYNEQFF.

In regard to this clone: The same CDR3 can be traced to other DNA sequences in this sample. The rearrangement joins TRBV7-9 to TRBJ2-1, with TRBD2 as a possible D gene (5 bases). V lost 1 base and J lost 0, with 10 bases in between. Germline V gene data show CDR1 as SEHNR and CDR2 as FQNEAQ (reference sequence). The CDR3 runs to 16 residues. The CDR3 here is CASSLGGPSSYNEQFF. The CDR3 DNA reads as TGTGCCAGCAGCTTAGGCGGGCCGAGCTCCTACAATGAGCAGTTCTTC.

The chain employs TRBV3-1 (or the pseudogene TRBV3-2) and TRBJ2-3; D gene unclear. This CDR3 has 16 residues. Trimming removed 6 bases from V and 0 bases from J, with 16 bases in between. CDR1 and CDR2 (germline): LGHDT, YNNKEL (reference sequence). The CDR3 protein is CASSELPPPSTDTQYF. The DNA for the CDR3 is TGTGCCAGCAGTGAGCTACCCCCCCCAAGCACAGATACGCAGTATTTT.

In DNA, the CDR3 is TGTGCCAGCAGCCAAGAACAGGGGGCTGGCCAGCCCCAGCATTTT. Its protein product is CASSQEQGAGQPQHF. The V call is TRBV3-1 (or the pseudogene TRBV3-2), the J call TRBJ1-5, with 9 bases fitting TRBD1. The CDR3 spans 15 residues. The germline V gene encodes CDR1 LGHDT and CDR2 YNNKEL (reference sequence). V was clipped by 0 bases and J by 7 bases; unmatched bases: 4.

This rearrangement joins TRBV19 to TRBJ1-2; D may be TRBD1 (6 bases). With 1 base removed from V and 3 bases from J, the gap between germline ends came to 18 bases. Germline V lookup: CDR1 LNHDA, CDR2 SQIVND (reference sequence). The CDR3 runs to 17 residues. CDR3 sequence reads: CASSIGGGAGVDYGYTF. The CDR3 bases are TGTGCCAGTAGTATAGGAGGTGGGGCAGGGGTTGACTATGGCTACACCTTC.